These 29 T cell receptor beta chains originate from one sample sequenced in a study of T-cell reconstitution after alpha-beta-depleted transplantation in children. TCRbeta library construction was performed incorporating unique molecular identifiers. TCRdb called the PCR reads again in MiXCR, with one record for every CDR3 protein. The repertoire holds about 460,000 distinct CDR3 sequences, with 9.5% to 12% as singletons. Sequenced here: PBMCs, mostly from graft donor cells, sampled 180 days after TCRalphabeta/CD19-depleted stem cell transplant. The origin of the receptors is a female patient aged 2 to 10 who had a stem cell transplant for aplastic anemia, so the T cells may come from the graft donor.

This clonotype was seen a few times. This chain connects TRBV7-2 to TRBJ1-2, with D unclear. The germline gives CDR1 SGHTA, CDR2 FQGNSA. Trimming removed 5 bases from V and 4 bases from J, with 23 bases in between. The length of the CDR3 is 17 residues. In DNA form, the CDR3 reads TGTGCCAGCAGCCACACGTTTGACCTTGGGTTTAGCTATGGCTACACCTTC. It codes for CASSHTFDLGFSYGYTF.

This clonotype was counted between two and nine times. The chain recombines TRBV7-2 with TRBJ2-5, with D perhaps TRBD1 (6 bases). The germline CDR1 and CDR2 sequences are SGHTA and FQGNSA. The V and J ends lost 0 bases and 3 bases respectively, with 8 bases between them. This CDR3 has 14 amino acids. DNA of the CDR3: TGTGCCAGCAGCTTAGCGGGACACAAAGAGACCCAGTACTTC. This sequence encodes CASSLAGHKETQYF. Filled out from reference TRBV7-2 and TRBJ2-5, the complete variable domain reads GAGVSQSPSNKVTEKGKDVELRCDPISGHTALYWYRQSLGQGLEFLIYFQGNSAPDKSGLPSDRFSAERTGGSVSTLTIQRTQQEDSAVYLCASSLAGHKETQYFGPGTRLLVL.

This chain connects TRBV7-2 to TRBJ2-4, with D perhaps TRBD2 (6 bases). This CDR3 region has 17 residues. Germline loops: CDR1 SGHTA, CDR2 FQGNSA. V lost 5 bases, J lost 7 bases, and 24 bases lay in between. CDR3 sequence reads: CASSPRPYGAAGNIQYF. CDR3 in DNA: TGTGCCAGCAGCCCCCGCCCGTACGGTGCTGCGGGGAACATTCAGTACTTC.

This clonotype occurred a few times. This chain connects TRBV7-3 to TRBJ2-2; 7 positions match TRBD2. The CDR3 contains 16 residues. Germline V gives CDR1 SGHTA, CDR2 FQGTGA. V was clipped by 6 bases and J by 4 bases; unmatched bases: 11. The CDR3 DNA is TGTGCCAGCAGTCCCGCGGGAGTCCGGGGCACCGGGGAGCTGTTTTTT. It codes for CASSPAGVRGTGELFF.

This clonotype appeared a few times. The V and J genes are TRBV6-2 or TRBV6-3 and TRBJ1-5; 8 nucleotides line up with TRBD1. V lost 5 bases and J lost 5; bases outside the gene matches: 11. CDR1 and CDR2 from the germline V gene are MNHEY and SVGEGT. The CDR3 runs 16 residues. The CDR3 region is CASSVQRGQGYQPQHF. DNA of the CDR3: TGTGCCAGCAGTGTTCAGCGTGGACAGGGTTATCAGCCCCAGCATTTT.

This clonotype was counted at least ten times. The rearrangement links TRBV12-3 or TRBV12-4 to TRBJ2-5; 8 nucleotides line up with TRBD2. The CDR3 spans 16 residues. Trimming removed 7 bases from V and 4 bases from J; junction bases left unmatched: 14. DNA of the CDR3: TGTGCCAGCATTCCCCAGGGAGGCCTAGCGGGAGAGACCCAGTACTTC. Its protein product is CASIPQGGLAGETQYF.

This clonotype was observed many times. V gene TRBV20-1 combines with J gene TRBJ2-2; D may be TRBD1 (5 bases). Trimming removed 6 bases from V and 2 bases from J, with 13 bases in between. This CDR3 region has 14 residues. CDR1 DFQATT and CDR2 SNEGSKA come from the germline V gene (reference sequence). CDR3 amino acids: CSARRRTNTGELFF. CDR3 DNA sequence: TGCAGTGCCCGTCGGCGGACAAACACCGGGGAGCTGTTTTTT.

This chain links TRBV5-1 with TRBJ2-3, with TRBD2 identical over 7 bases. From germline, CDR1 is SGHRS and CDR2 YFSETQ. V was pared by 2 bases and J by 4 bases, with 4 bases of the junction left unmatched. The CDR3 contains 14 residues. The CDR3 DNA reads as TGCGCCAGCAGCTTTGGGGGGGACGCAGATACGCAGTATTTT. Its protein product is CASSFGGDADTQYF. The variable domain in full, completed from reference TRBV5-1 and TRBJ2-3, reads KAGVTQTPRYLIKTRGQQVTLSCSPISGHRSVSWYQQTPGQGLQFLFEYFSETQRNKGNFPGRFSGRQFSNSRSEMNVSTLELGDSALYLCASSFGGDADTQYFGPGTRLTVL.

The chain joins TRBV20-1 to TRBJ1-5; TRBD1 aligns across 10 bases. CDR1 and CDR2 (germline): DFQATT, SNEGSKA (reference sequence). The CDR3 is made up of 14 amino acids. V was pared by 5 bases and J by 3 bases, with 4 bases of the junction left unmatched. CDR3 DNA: TGCAGTGCTTGGGACAGGGGATACAATCAGCCCCAGCATTTT. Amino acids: CSAWDRGYNQPQHF.

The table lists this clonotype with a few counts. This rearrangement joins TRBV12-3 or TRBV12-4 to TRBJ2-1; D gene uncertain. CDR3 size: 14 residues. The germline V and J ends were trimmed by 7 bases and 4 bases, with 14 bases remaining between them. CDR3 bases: TGTGCCAGCAAACTGACTTCTTCTTACAATGAGCAGTTCTTC. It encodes CASKLTSSYNEQFF.

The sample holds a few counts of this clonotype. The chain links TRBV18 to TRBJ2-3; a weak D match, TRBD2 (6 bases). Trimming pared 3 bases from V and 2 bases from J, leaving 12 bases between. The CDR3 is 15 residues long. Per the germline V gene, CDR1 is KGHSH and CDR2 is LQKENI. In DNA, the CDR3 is TGTGCCAGCTCACCGCTAGCGAACCCCACAGATACGCAGTATTTT. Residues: CASSPLANPTDTQYF.

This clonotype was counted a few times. The CDR3 loop reads CAISGTGADSPLHF. In DNA, the CDR3 is TGTGCCATCAGTGGGACAGGGGCCGACTCACCCCTCCACTTT. V and J are TRBV10-3 and TRBJ1-6; TRBD1 matches 9 bases. CDR3 length: 14 amino acids. Germline V gene sequence: CDR1 ENHRY, CDR2 SYGVKD. With V trimmed by 4 bases and J by 10 bases, 5 bases remained unmatched.

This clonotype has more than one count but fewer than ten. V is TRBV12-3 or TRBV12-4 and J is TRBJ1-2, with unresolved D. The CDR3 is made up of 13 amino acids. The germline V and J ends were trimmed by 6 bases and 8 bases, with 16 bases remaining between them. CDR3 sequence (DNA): TGTGCCAGCAGCGTCGGACGGCGCCCGGGCTACACCTTC. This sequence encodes CASSVGRRPGYTF.

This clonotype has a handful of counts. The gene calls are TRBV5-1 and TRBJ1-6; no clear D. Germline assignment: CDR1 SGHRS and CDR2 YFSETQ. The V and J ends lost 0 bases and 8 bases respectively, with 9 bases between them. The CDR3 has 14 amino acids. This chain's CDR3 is CASSLVSGDSPLHF. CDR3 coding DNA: TGCGCCAGCAGCTTGGTGTCCGGGGATTCACCCCTCCACTTT.

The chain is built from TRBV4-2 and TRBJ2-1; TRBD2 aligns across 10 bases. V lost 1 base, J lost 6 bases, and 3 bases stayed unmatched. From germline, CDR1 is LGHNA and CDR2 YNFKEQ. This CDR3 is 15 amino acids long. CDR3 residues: CASSQASGSFNEQFF. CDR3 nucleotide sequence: TGTGCCAGCAGCCAAGCTAGCGGGAGTTTCAATGAGCAGTTCTTC.

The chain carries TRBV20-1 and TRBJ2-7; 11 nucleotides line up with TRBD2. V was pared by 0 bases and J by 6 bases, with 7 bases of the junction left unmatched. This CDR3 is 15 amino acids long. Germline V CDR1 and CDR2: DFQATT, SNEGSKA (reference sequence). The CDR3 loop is CSARDLGLAGGEQYF. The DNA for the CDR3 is TGCAGTGCTAGAGATCTTGGGCTAGCGGGAGGCGAGCAGTACTTC.

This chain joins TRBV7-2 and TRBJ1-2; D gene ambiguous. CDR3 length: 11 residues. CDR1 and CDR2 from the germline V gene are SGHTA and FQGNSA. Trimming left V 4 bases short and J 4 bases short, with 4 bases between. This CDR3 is CASSSAYGYTF. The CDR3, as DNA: TGTGCCAGCAGCTCAGCCTATGGCTACACCTTC.

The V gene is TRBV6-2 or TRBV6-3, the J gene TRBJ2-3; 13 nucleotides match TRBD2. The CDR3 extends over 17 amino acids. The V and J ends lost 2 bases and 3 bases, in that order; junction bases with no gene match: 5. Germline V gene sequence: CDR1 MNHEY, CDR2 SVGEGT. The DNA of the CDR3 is TGTGCCAGCAGTTACCCATGGACTAGCGGGAGAACAGATACGCAGTATTTT. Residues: CASSYPWTSGRTDTQYF.

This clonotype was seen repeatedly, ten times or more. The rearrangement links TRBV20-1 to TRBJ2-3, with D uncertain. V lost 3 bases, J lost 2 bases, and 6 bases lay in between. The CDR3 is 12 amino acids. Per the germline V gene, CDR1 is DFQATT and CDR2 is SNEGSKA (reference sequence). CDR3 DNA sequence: TGCAGTGCTAGGGGCGCCACAGATACGCAGTATTTT. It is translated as CSARGATDTQYF.

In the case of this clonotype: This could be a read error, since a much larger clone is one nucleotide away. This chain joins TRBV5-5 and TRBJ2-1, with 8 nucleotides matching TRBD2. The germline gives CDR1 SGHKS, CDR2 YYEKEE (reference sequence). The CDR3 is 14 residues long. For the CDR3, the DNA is TGTGCCACCAGCTCCACCGGGACTAGCAATGAGCAGTTCTTC. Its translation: CATSSTGTSNEQFF.

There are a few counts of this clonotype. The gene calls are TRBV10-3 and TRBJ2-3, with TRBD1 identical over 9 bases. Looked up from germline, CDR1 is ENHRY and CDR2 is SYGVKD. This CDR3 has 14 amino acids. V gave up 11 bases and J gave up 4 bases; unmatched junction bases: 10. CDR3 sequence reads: CASKGDRVPDTQYF. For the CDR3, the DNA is TGTGCCTCTAAAGGGGACAGGGTCCCAGATACGCAGTATTTT.

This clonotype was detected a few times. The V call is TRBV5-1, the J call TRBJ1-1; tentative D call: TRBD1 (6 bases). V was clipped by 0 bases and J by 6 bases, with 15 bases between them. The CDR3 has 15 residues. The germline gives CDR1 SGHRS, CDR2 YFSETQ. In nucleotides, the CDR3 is TGCGCCAGCAGCTTGGTGGCAGGGGTTGGCGCTGAAGCTTTCTTT. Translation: CASSLVAGVGAEAFF.

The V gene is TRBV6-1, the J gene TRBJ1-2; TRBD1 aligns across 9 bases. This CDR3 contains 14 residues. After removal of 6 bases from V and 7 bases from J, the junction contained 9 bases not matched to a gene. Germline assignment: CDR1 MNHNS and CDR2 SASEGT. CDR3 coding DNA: TGTGCCAGCAGCCTTGAAACAGGGGGCTTTGGCTACACCTTC. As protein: CASSLETGGFGYTF.

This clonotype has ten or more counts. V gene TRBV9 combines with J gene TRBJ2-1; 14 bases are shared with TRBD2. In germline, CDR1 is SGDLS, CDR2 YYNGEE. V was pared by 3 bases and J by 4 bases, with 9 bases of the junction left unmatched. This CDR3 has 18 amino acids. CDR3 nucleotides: TGTGCCAGCAGCGAGAGGGGACTAGCGGGAGCTGGATACAATGAGCAGTTCTTC. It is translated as CASSERGLAGAGYNEQFF.

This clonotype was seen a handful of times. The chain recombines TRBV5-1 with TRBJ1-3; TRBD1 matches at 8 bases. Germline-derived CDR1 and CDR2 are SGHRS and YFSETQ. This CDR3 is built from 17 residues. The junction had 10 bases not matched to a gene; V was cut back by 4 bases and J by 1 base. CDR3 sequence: CASSLRQGRISGNTIYF. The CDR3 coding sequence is TGCGCCAGCAGCCTTAGACAGGGGAGAATATCTGGAAACACCATATATTTT.

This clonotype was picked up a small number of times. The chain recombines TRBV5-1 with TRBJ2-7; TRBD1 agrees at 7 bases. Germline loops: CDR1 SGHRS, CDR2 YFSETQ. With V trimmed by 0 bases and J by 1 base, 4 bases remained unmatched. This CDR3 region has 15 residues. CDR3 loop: CASSLVGTESYEQYF. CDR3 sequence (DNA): TGCGCCAGCAGCTTGGTAGGGACAGAGTCCTACGAGCAGTACTTC.

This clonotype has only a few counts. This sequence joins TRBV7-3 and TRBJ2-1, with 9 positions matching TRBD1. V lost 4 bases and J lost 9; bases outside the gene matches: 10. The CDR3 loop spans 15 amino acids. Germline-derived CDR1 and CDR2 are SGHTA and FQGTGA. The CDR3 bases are TGTGCCAGCAGCTCAACTCCGGGACAGGGAATTGAGCAGTTCTTC. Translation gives CASSSTPGQGIEQFF.

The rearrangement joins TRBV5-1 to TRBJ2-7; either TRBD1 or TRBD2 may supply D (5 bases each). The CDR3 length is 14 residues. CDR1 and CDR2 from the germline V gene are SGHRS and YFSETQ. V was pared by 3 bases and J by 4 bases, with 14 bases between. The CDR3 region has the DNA TGCGCCAGCAGCTCGGATCCGGGACCTTACGAGCAGTACTTC. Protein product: CASSSDPGPYEQYF.

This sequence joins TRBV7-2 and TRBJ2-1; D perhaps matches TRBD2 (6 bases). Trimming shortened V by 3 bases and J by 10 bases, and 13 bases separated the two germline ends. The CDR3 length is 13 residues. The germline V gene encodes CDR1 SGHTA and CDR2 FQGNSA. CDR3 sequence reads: CASSLGLPGEQFF. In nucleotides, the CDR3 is TGTGCCAGCAGCTTGGGACTCCCGGGGGAGCAGTTCTTC.